These T cell receptor beta chains were read from a single sample in a study of blood T cell repertoires in COVID-19. The assay was immunoSEQ multiplex PCR, and TCRdb's table has in-frame clones only and misses some. The sample carries tens of thousands of clones, over 70% recorded once. Source material: peripheral blood. The receptors derive from a human donor in a cohort sampled during active COVID-19. The CDR3 runs from the conserved cysteine through the conserved F or W. D genes are given only for firm matches. Clone size is given for some rows only: seen once, a few or many times, or a class if the clone is expanded.

size	V	length	J	D	CDR3	DNA
NA	TRBV7-2	16	TRBJ2-3	NA	CASSKISSPSTDTQYF	TGTGCCAGCAGCAAGATTAGCTCGCCCAGCACAGATACGCAGTATTTT
NA	TRBV6-5	14	TRBJ2-7	NA	CASTRPWEAYEQYF	TGTGCCAGCACGCGTCCTTGGGAGGCCTACGAGCAGTACTTC
NA	TRBV6-6	14	TRBJ2-7	TRBD2	CASSRTGGMNEQYF	TGTGCCAGCAGTAGGACGGGGGGGATGAACGAGCAGTACTTC
NA	TRBV18	15	TRBJ2-3	TRBD2	CASSLGTSSTDTQYF	TGTGCCAGCTCGCTCGGGACTAGCTCCACAGATACGCAGTATTTT
medium-sized	TRBV18	16	TRBJ2-1	TRBD2	CASSPPTSQRRGEQFF	TGTGCCAGCTCACCCCCGACTAGCCAAAGGAGGGGTGAGCAGTTCTTC
NA	TRBV11-2	16	TRBJ2-5	TRBD1	CASSLRGQGAWETQYF	TGTGCCAGCAGCTTAAGGGGACAGGGGGCATGGGAGACCCAGTACTTC
NA	TRBV5-5	15	TRBJ1-2	NA	CASSSRTGGMGGYTF	TGTGCCAGCAGCTCCCGAACCGGGGGGATGGGGGGCTACACCTTC
NA	TRBV30	14	TRBJ2-7	NA	CAWSVRYSGYEQYF	TGTGCCTGGAGTGTACGTTATTCAGGCTACGAGCAGTACTTC
NA	TRBV24-1	13	TRBJ1-2	TRBD1	CATSMTGDYGYTF	TGTGCCACCAGTATGACAGGGGACTATGGCTACACCTTC
NA	TRBV2	14	TRBJ1-1	NA	CASSYGRGNTEAFF	TGTGCCAGCAGCTACGGGAGGGGGAACACTGAAGCTTTCTTT
NA	TRBV6-5	15	TRBJ2-3	NA	CASSFPGAGADTQYF	TGTGCCAGCAGTTTCCCAGGGGCAGGAGCAGATACGCAGTATTTT
once	TRBV4-2	18	TRBJ2-7	TRBD1	CASSQEIQGATNSYEQYF	TGTGCCAGCAGCCAAGAAATACAGGGGGCTACTAACTCCTACGAGCAGTACTTC
NA	TRBV9	16	TRBJ2-2	NA	CASSVGGNFGAGELFF	TGTGCCAGCAGCGTAGGGGGCAACTTTGGGGCCGGGGAGCTGTTTTTT
NA	TRBV7-3	15	TRBJ1-2	TRBD1	CASSAQTGDSSGYTF	TGTGCCAGCAGCGCCCAGACAGGGGACTCCTCCGGCTACACCTTC
NA	TRBV5-4	14	TRBJ2-1	NA	CASSLPGVNNEQFF	TGTGCCAGCAGCTTGCCAGGGGTTAACAATGAGCAGTTCTTC
NA	TRBV5-6	14	TRBJ2-1	NA	CASTHRRSYNEQFF	TGTGCCAGCACCCATAGGAGGTCCTACAATGAGCAGTTCTTC
NA	TRBV28	15	TRBJ1-6	NA	CASSLLSPVNSPLHF	TGTGCCAGCAGTTTACTGTCGCCAGTTAACTCACCCCTCCACTTT
NA	TRBV5-1	12	TRBJ2-5	NA	CASAGPRGTQYF	TGCGCCAGCGCGGGGCCCCGGGGGACCCAGTACTTC
NA	TRBV5-4	11	TRBJ2-5	NA	CASSSRETQYF	TGTGCCAGCAGCTCACGGGAGACCCAGTACTTC
NA	TRBV6-2/TRBV6-3	11	TRBJ2-1	NA	CASSLYNEQFF	TGTGCCAGCAGTTTATACAATGAGCAGTTCTTC
NA	TRBV6-5	14	TRBJ1-1	NA	CASTPGLVNTEAFF	TGTGCCAGCACCCCGGGACTCGTGAACACTGAAGCTTTCTTT
NA	TRBV6-5	14	TRBJ2-1	TRBD1	CASTRGGRVNEQFF	TGTGCCAGCACCCGAGGGGGCAGGGTCAATGAGCAGTTCTTC
NA	TRBV9	15	TRBJ2-1	TRBD1	CASQPGDRGLEGQFF	TGTGCCTCTCAGCCGGGGGACAGGGGGCTGGAGGGGCAGTTCTTC
NA	TRBV29-1	13	TRBJ1-3	NA	CSVLVSSGNTIYF	TGCAGCGTACTGGTTAGCTCTGGAAACACCATATATTTT
NA	TRBV15	13	TRBJ1-2	TRBD1	CATGTENHYGYTF	TGTGCCACCGGGACAGAAAATCACTATGGCTACACCTTC
NA	TRBV7-9	13	TRBJ1-1	NA	CASSPVTGAEAFF	TGTGCCAGCAGCCCCGTAACTGGGGCCGAAGCTTTCTTT
NA	TRBV5-6	13	TRBJ1-1	NA	CASSYIMNTEAFF	TGTGCCAGCAGTTACATAATGAACACTGAAGCTTTCTTT
NA	TRBV18	14	TRBJ2-7	NA	CASSPAVSSYEQYF	TGTGCCAGCTCACCGGCGGTCTCGTCCTACGAGCAGTACTTC
once	TRBV27	14	TRBJ1-1	NA	CASSPQTGNTEAFF	TGTGCCAGCAGTCCCCAGACAGGGAACACTGAAGCTTTCTTT
NA	TRBV9	13	TRBJ1-4	NA	CASSSGVREKLFF	TGTGCCAGCAGCTCAGGGGTCCGCGAAAAACTGTTTTTT
NA	TRBV6-2/TRBV6-3	14	TRBJ1-2	TRBD1	CASSRLDREYGYTF	TGTGCCAGCAGCCGATTGGACAGGGAGTATGGCTACACCTTC
NA	TRBV7-9	14	TRBJ1-4	NA	CASSLTGGNEKLFF	TGTGCCAGCAGCTTAACAGGAGGGAATGAAAAACTGTTTTTT
NA	TRBV4-2	14	TRBJ1-4	TRBD1	CASSQQGDNEKLFF	TGTGCCAGCAGCCAACAGGGGGATAATGAAAAACTGTTTTTT
many	TRBV7-2	14	TRBJ1-1	TRBD1	CASSPDRGNTEAFF	TGTGCCAGCAGCCCGGACAGGGGGAACACTGAAGCTTTCTTT
NA	TRBV28	15	TRBJ2-7	NA	CASTQGGVVRGEQYF	TGTGCCAGCACCCAGGGGGGAGTGGTTAGGGGCGAGCAGTACTTC
NA	TRBV12-3/TRBV12-4	13	TRBJ1-1	NA	CASSLKQNTEAFF	TGTGCCAGCAGTTTGAAACAGAACACTGAAGCTTTCTTT
NA	TRBV7-5	17	TRBJ2-5	NA	CARSLNFGTGGKETQYF	TGTGCCAGAAGCTTGAACTTCGGGACAGGAGGAAAAGAGACCCAGTACTTC
NA	TRBV30	13	TRBJ2-7	NA	CASSPGYAYEQYF	TGTGCCTCGAGCCCGGGGTACGCCTACGAGCAGTACTTC
NA	TRBV19	14	TRBJ1-2	NA	CASSTRYRVPGYTF	TGTGCCAGTAGTACCCGATACAGGGTCCCTGGCTACACCTTC
NA	TRBV28	15	TRBJ1-3	NA	CASSLTGYQGNTIYF	TGTGCCAGCAGTTTAACAGGCTACCAAGGAAACACCATATATTTT
few	TRBV4-3	15	TRBJ1-2	NA	CASSQDDGELRGYTF	TGCGCCAGCAGCCAAGATGACGGGGAACTGAGGGGCTACACCTTC
NA	TRBV5-6	16	TRBJ1-2	NA	CASSLDWGGSNYGYTF	TGTGCCAGCAGCTTGGATTGGGGGGGCTCTAACTATGGCTACACCTTC
NA	TRBV3-1/TRBV3-2	17	TRBJ1-1	NA	CASSPRVEGMRNTEAFF	TGTGCCAGCAGCCCCAGGGTGGAGGGAATGAGGAACACTGAAGCTTTCTTT
NA	TRBV18	16	TRBJ1-1	TRBD1	CASSPRQGDLNTEAFF	TGTGCCAGCTCACCGAGGCAGGGGGACTTGAACACTGAAGCTTTCTTT
NA	TRBV4-2	16	TRBJ2-3	TRBD2	CASSQEGGSSRNTQYF	TGTGCCAGCAGCCAAGAGGGCGGGAGCTCACGGAATACGCAGTATTTT
few	TRBV4-1	15	TRBJ2-3	NA	CASSRGYGDTDTQYF	TGCGCCAGCAGCCGCGGCTACGGAGATACAGATACGCAGTATTTT
NA	TRBV24-1	16	TRBJ2-3	TRBD1	CATSDPGQGLTDTQYF	TGTGCCACCAGTGACCCGGGACAGGGCTTAACAGATACGCAGTATTTT
NA	TRBV4-3	14	TRBJ1-4	NA	CASSQAVVMRKLFF	TGCGCCAGCAGCCAAGCTGTGGTCATGAGAAAACTGTTTTTT
NA	TRBV4-1	17	TRBJ1-2	NA	CASSQEVDPTVNYGYTF	TGCGCCAGCAGCCAAGAGGTGGATCCTACAGTTAACTATGGCTACACCTTC
NA	TRBV13	13	TRBJ1-1	TRBD1	CASSWERQGSAFF	TGTGCCAGCAGCTGGGAAAGACAGGGCTCGGCTTTCTTT
NA	TRBV2	16	TRBJ1-1	NA	CASSELGGVRNTEAFF	TGTGCCAGCAGTGAACTGGGGGGTGTCCGGAACACTGAAGCTTTCTTT
few	TRBV2	13	TRBJ1-2	NA	CASSVLAGTGYTF	TGTGCCAGCAGTGTGTTAGCGGGGACGGGCTACACCTTC
NA	TRBV6-5	14	TRBJ2-5	TRBD1	CASSYPQGKETQYF	TGTGCCAGCAGTTACCCACAGGGGAAAGAGACCCAGTACTTC